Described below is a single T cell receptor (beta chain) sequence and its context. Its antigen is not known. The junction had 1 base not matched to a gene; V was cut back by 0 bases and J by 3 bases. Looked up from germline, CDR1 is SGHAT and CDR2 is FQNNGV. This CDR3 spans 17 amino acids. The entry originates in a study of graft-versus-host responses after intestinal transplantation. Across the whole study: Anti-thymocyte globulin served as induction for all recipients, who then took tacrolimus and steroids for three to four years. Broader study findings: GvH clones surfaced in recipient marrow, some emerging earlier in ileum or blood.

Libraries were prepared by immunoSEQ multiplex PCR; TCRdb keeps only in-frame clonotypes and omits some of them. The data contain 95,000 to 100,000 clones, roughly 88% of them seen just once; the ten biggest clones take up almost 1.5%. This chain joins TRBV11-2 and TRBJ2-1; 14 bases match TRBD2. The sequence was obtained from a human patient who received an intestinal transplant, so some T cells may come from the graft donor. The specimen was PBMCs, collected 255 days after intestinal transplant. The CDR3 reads CASSLEGLAGDYNEQFF. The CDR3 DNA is TGTGCCAGCAGCTTAGAGGGACTAGCGGGGGACTACAATGAGCAGTTCTTC.